The 13 T cell receptor beta chains reported below all come from one sample, sequenced in a study of OX40 agonist ivuxolimab in advanced cancers. The protocol was immunoSEQ multiplex PCR, while the TCRdb copy is restricted to in-frame clones and leaves out a portion. The repertoire holds about 47,000 clones, with approximately 86% as singletons. The material was CD4+ or CD8+ T cells sorted from blood, obtained in a trial of the OX40 agonist ivuxolimab. These receptors came from an adult with an advanced solid tumor such as melanoma, head and neck, liver or kidney cancer.

The chain employs TRBV5-1 and TRBJ2-1; D is uncertain. CDR3 length equals 15 residues. Trimming pared 0 bases from V and 0 bases from J, leaving 7 bases between. CDR1 is SGHRS and CDR2 is YFSETQ in the germline V gene. Here the CDR3 DNA reads TGCGCCAGCAGCTTGGGCCACGTCTCCTACAATGAGCAGTTCTTC. Translating gives CASSLGHVSYNEQFF.

V gene TRBV5-4 combines with J gene TRBJ2-5; no clear D. The CDR3 totals 11 residues. Germline values: CDR1 SGHNT, CDR2 YYREEE (reference sequence). The V gene lost 1 base and the J gene lost 2 bases, with 0 bases spanning the gap. The CDR3 spells CASSLQETQYF. In nucleotides, the CDR3 is TGTGCCAGCAGCTTGCAAGAGACCCAGTACTTC.

The chain carries TRBV28 and TRBJ1-6; D gene uncertain. The germline gives CDR1 MDHEN, CDR2 SYDVKM. This CDR3 is 12 amino acids long. The V gene lost 4 bases and the J gene lost 9 bases, with 7 bases spanning the gap. This CDR3 reads CASSSLISPLHF. Here the CDR3 DNA reads TGTGCCAGCAGTTCACTCATTTCACCCCTCCACTTT. Using reference TRBV28 and TRBJ1-6 for the parts outside the CDR3, the full variable domain is DVKVTQSSRYLVKRTGEKVFLECVQDMDHENMFWYRQDPGLGLRLIYFSYDVKMKEKGDIPEGYSVSREKKERFSLILESASTNQTSMYLCASSSLISPLHFGNGTRLTVT.

The chain uses TRBV11-2 and TRBJ2-5, with 8 positions matching TRBD1. Germline loops: CDR1 SGHAT, CDR2 FQNNGV. The CDR3 has 15 amino acids. Trimming cost V 2 bases and J 5 bases; bases outside gene matches: 7. The CDR3 loop is CASSLNTGGMETQYF. The CDR3 region has the DNA TGTGCCAGCAGCTTAAACACAGGGGGAATGGAGACCCAGTACTTC. Supplemented by reference TRBV11-2 and TRBJ2-5, the full variable domain reads EAGVAQSPRYKIIEKRQSVAFWCNPISGHATLYWYQQILGQGPKLLIQFQNNGVVDDSQLPKDRFSAERLKGVDSTLKIQPAKLEDSAVYLCASSLNTGGMETQYFGPGTRLLVL.

The rearrangement links TRBV30 to TRBJ1-3; no clear D. Trimming took off 0 bases at V and 1 base at J, with 7 bases between the two ends. CDR1 is GTSNPN, CDR2 SVGIG, per germline (reference sequence). The CDR3 consists of 14 residues. The CDR3 here is CAWSVEGSGNTIYF. For the CDR3, the DNA is TGTGCCTGGAGTGTTGAGGGTTCTGGAAACACCATATATTTT.

The V and J genes are TRBV5-6 and TRBJ1-3; D might be TRBD1 (6 bases). The CDR3 runs 19 residues. Per germline, CDR1 SGHDT and CDR2 YYEEEE. The V end was cut by 0 bases, the J end by 0 bases, with 19 bases between. As DNA, the CDR3 is TGTGCCAGCAGCTTGGGGCCGGGCGCTCCGGGGGCCTCTGGAAACACCATATATTTT. Protein product: CASSLGPGAPGASGNTIYF.

The chain employs TRBV6-1 and TRBJ1-1, with 7 bases fitting TRBD1. Losses at the gene ends were 9 bases for V and 7 bases for J; bases not matched to a gene: 8. Looked up from germline, CDR1 is MNHNS and CDR2 is SASEGT. CDR3 size: 12 residues. CDR3 coding DNA: TGTGCCAGTCGACAGGGTTTCAGTGAAGCTTTCTTT. Translating it yields CASRQGFSEAFF.

The chain recombines TRBV19 with TRBJ1-3; no clear D gene. V gave up 7 bases and J gave up 0 bases, with 10 bases separating them. This CDR3 contains 14 residues. Germline values: CDR1 LNHDA, CDR2 SQIVND (reference sequence). The CDR3 nucleotides are TGTGCCAGTAAGGCGGCAAACTCTGGAAACACCATATATTTT. Residues: CASKAANSGNTIYF.

The genes are TRBV2 and TRBJ1-1, with D maybe TRBD1 (5 bases). In germline, CDR1 is SNHLY, CDR2 FYNNEI. Between the trimmed V and J ends, which lost 10 bases and 10 bases, there was a span of 19 bases. The CDR3 runs 12 residues. The CDR3 loop is CAITAWTGGAFF. The DNA for the CDR3 is TGTGCCATCACTGCTTGGACGGGGGGAGCTTTCTTT. The entire variable domain, with the rest obtained from reference TRBV2 and TRBJ1-1, is as follows: EPEVTQTPSHQVTQMGQEVILRCVPISNHLYFYWYRQILGQKVEFLVSFYNNEISEKSEIFDDQFSVERPDGSNFTLKIRSTKLEDSAMYFCAITAWTGGAFFGQGTRLTVV.

The chain uses TRBV11-2 and TRBJ2-5; 7 bases are a match to TRBD1. The CDR3 is made up of 12 amino acids. V trimming: 10 bases; J trimming: 1 base; junction bases outside the gene matches: 3. Germline CDR1 is SGHAT and CDR2 is FQNNGV. CDR3 coding DNA: TGTGCCAACCGACAGGGCCAAGAGACCCAGTACTTC. It codes for CANRQGQETQYF.

This rearrangement joins TRBV11-2 to TRBJ2-1, with no clear D. The germline gives CDR1 SGHAT, CDR2 FQNNGV. This CDR3 spans 16 amino acids. With 6 bases removed from V and 2 bases from J, the gap between germline ends came to 17 bases. This chain's CDR3 is CASSRLAIRTYNEQFF. CDR3 sequence (DNA): TGTGCCAGCAGTCGTCTTGCCATCCGGACCTACAATGAGCAGTTCTTC.

The V and J genes are TRBV9 and TRBJ2-1; 7 nucleotides line up with TRBD2. Germline V gene lookup returns CDR1 SGDLS and CDR2 YYNGEE. Trimming removed 3 bases from V and 4 bases from J; junction bases left unmatched: 7. The CDR3 covers 15 residues. The CDR3 nucleotides read TGTGCCAGCAGCGCAAGCGGGGAGAGTTACAATGAGCAGTTCTTC. This gives the protein CASSASGESYNEQFF.

This chain joins TRBV9 and TRBJ2-5; D uncertain. Germline CDR1 reads SGDLS; CDR2 reads YYNGEE. Trimming cost V 3 bases and J 1 base, with 7 bases left between them. The CDR3 is made up of 13 amino acids. The CDR3 sequence: CASSANPQETQYF. The CDR3 DNA reads TGTGCCAGCAGCGCCAACCCCCAAGAGACCCAGTACTTC.